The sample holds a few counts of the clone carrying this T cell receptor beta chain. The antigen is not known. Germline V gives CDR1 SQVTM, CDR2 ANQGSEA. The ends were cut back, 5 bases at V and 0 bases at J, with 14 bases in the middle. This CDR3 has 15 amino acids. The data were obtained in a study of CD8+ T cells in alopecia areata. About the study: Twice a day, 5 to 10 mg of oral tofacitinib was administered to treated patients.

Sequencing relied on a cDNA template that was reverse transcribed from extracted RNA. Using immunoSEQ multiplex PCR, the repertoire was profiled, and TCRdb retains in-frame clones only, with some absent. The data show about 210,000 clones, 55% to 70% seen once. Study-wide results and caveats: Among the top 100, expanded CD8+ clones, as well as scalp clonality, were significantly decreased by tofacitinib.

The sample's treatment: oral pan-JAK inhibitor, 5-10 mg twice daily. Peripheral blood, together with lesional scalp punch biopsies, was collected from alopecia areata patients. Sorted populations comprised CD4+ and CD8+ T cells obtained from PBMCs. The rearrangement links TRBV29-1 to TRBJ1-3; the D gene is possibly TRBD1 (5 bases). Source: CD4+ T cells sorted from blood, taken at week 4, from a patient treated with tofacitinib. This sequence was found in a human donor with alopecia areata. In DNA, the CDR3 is TGCAGCGTTACAACCGGTAGGGGCTCTGGAAACACCATATATTTT. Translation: CSVTTGRGSGNTIYF.